The rows below give T cell receptor beta chains drawn from one sample of a study of glioma-infiltrating T cells. TCRdb redid the calling of the multiplex PCR reads with MiXCR, one entry per CDR3 protein. Of roughly 200,000 distinct CDR3 sequences listed, 32% were seen once; the top ten hold 20%. The specimen sequenced was glioma tissue, nonneoplastic brain tissue, or PBMCs (not recorded which). Source of these receptors: a human donor with low-grade glioma or glioblastoma, undergoing nonglioma brain surgery, or in good health (not recorded which). The CDR3 runs from the conserved cysteine through the conserved F or W. A D gene is named only where the DNA matches it firmly. Size tells how often a clone was seen (once, few, many) or the class of an expanded clone, and some rows leave it out.

v_gene	d_gene	j_gene	abundance	CDR3aa	CDR3nt
TRBV7-8	.	TRBJ1-5	many	CASPDRKINQPQHF	TGTGCCAGCCCCGACAGGAAAATTAATCAGCCCCAGCATTTT
TRBV20-1	TRBD2	TRBJ2-7	many	CSARDGLAGDEQYF	TGCAGTGCTAGAGACGGACTAGCGGGAGACGAGCAGTACTTC
TRBV7-9	.	TRBJ2-7	many	CASSLGGGERNEQYF	TGTGCCAGCAGCTTAGGAGGGGGTGAGAGGAACGAGCAGTACTTC
TRBV6-5	.	TRBJ1-1	many	CASSYSVDPEDTEAFF	TGTGCCAGCAGTTACAGCGTGGACCCAGAGGACACTGAAGCTTTCTTT
TRBV6-2/TRBV6-3	.	TRBJ1-5	many	CASSPNRGNQPQHF	TGTGCCAGCAGCCCCAACAGGGGCAATCAGCCCCAGCATTTT
TRBV5-1	TRBD2	TRBJ2-1	.	CASSSGTSSGEQFF	TGCGCCAGCAGCTCCGGGACTAGCAGCGGTGAGCAGTTCTTC
TRBV3-1	.	TRBJ1-1	many	CASGRGVAEAFF	TGTGCCAGCGGACGGGGGGTAGCTGAAGCTTTCTTT
TRBV6-6	TRBD2	TRBJ2-5	.	CASRGTSGTKETQYF	TGTGCCAGCAGGGGGACTAGCGGGACCAAAGAGACCCAGTACTTC
TRBV27	TRBD2	TRBJ2-3	many	CASSLGPGGPTDTQYF	TGTGCCAGCAGTTTGGGGCCGGGAGGGCCGACAGATACGCAGTATTTT
TRBV12-5	.	TRBJ2-1	few	CASGLYRYFTSPYNEQFF	TGTGCTAGCGGTTTGTACAGGTACTTCACCTCCCCTTACAATGAGCAGTTCTTC
TRBV7-2	TRBD1	TRBJ2-1	.	CASSYAWTGAYEQFF	TGTGCCAGCAGCTATGCATGGACAGGGGCCTATGAGCAGTTCTTC
TRBV6-6	TRBD1	TRBJ2-7	.	CASSYKGGTGGYEQYF	TGTGCCAGCAGTTACAAAGGCGGGACAGGGGGCTACGAGCAGTACTTC
TRBV6-1	TRBD2	TRBJ2-3	.	CASSSSGRDTDTQYF	TGTGCCAGCAGTTCCAGCGGGAGAGACACAGATACGCAGTATTTT
TRBV28	TRBD2	TRBJ2-3	many	CASSFPTSGTSTDTQYF	TGTGCCAGCAGTTTCCCGACTAGCGGGACTAGCACAGATACGCAGTATTTT
TRBV20-1	.	TRBJ2-7	many	CSARDSVKGEQYF	TGCAGTGCTAGAGACAGCGTCAAAGGGGAGCAGTACTTC
TRBV28	.	TRBJ2-3	.	CASSQGKINTDTQYF	TGTGCCAGCAGTCAGGGGAAGATTAACACAGATACGCAGTATTTT
TRBV5-1	TRBD1	TRBJ1-4	.	CASSLSSGTANEKLFF	TGCGCCAGCAGCTTGTCATCCGGGACAGCTAATGAAAAACTGTTTTTT
TRBV5-6	TRBD1	TRBJ1-2	.	CASSSGGVRGYTF	TGTGCCAGCAGTTCAGGGGGCGTCAGGGGCTACACCTTC
TRBV28	TRBD1	TRBJ2-1	.	CASSWTGGSYNEQLF	TGTGCCAGCAGTTGGACAGGGGGCTCCTATAATGAGCAGCTCTTC
TRBV4-2	TRBD2	TRBJ2-1	many	CASSQDRGLAVNEQFF	TGTGCCAGCAGCCAAGATAGGGGACTAGCGGTAAATGAGCAGTTCTTC
TRBV10-3	.	TRBJ2-2	many	CATSGTLNTGELFF	TGTGCCACCTCCGGGACTCTGAACACCGGGGAGCTGTTTTTT
TRBV19	.	TRBJ2-7	.	CAIRIDGAVSHSEPSF	TGTGCCATTCGTATCGATGGCGCGGTCTCCCACTCCGAGCCGTCCTTC
TRBV20-1	TRBD2	TRBJ2-1	many	CSAPRRVAGSVEQFF	TGCAGTGCCCCTCGGAGGGTAGCGGGGTCGGTAGAGCAGTTCTTC
TRBV30	TRBD1	TRBJ1-1	.	CAWSAGQGGIAEAFF	TGTGCCTGGAGTGCGGGACAGGGTGGTATCGCTGAAGCTTTCTTT
TRBV20-1	TRBD1	TRBJ1-5	many	CSAVTRGEQPQHF	TGCAGTGCGGTCACCAGGGGGGAGCAGCCCCAGCATTTT
TRBV2	TRBD1	TRBJ1-5	many	CASSGTGGHQPQHF	TGTGCCAGCAGTGGCACAGGGGGCCATCAGCCCCAGCATTTT
TRBV6-1	.	TRBJ2-7	many	CASSSKRPGGGEQYF	TGTGCCAGCAGTTCCAAACGTCCAGGGGGGGGCGAGCAGTACTTC
TRBV7-9	TRBD1	TRBJ2-1	many	CASPVGQAYSYNEQFF	TGTGCCAGCCCTGTCGGACAGGCCTACTCCTACAATGAGCAGTTCTTC
TRBV20-1	.	TRBJ2-7	many	CSATGALITYEQYF	TGCAGTGCTACCGGGGCTCTCATCACCTACGAGCAGTACTTC
TRBV10-3	TRBD2	TRBJ2-3	many	CAIRGGDTQYF	TGTGCCATCAGGGGAGGGGATACGCAGTATTTT
TRBV7-3	TRBD2	TRBJ2-1	many	CASSLLAGGYNEQFF	TGTGCCAGCAGTTTACTAGCGGGGGGCTACAATGAGCAGTTCTTC
TRBV12-3/TRBV12-4	TRBD2	TRBJ2-4	few	CASRRAGGAKNIQYF	TGTGCCAGCAGAAGGGCGGGAGGCGCCAAAAACATTCAGTACTTC
TRBV20-1	.	TRBJ2-7	many	CSAVSGAGYEQYF	TGCAGTGCGGTCTCCGGGGCGGGGTACGAGCAGTACTTC
TRBV5-4	TRBD1	TRBJ2-1	.	CASSLGQTNNEQFF	TGTGCCAGCAGTCTGGGACAGACGAATAATGAGCAGTTCTTC
TRBV27	TRBD1	TRBJ2-5	.	CASSYRSGTGGGETQYF	TGTGCCAGCAGTTACCGCTCCGGGACAGGGGGCGGGGAGACCCAGTACTTC
TRBV5-1	.	TRBJ2-5	.	CASSLQAGLRQTQYF	TGCGCCAGCAGCTTGCAGGCAGGTCTGCGGCAAACCCAGTACTTC
TRBV12-3/TRBV12-4	TRBD2	TRBJ2-5	few	CASWTSGRETQYF	TGTGCCAGTTGGACTAGCGGGAGGGAGACCCAGTACTTC
TRBV15	TRBD2	TRBJ2-7	many	CATSRERPTSGNYEQYF	TGTGCCACCAGCAGAGAACGCCCGACTAGCGGGAACTACGAGCAGTACTTC
TRBV7-2	.	TRBJ2-5	many	CASSPPQQGPETQYF	TGTGCCAGCAGCCCGCCTCAGCAGGGGCCCGAGACCCAGTACTTC
TRBV6-2/TRBV6-3	TRBD1	TRBJ1-1	many	CASQVGVPERGLDMNTEAFF	TGTGCCAGCCAAGTGGGGGTCCCAGAAAGGGGGCTTGACATGAACACTGAAGCTTTCTTT
TRBV19	TRBD1	TRBJ1-4	few	CASEGQGLNEKLFF	TGTGCCAGTGAGGGACAGGGACTTAATGAAAAACTGTTTTTT
TRBV28	.	TRBJ1-3	many	CASSRPPFGGPGNTIYF	TGTGCCAGCAGTCGCCCGCCCTTTGGGGGACCTGGAAACACCATATATTTT
TRBV27	.	TRBJ1-6	many	CASSLAAGKSDNSPLHF	TGTGCCAGCAGTTTAGCGGCAGGCAAATCTGATAATTCACCCCTCCACTTT
TRBV27	.	TRBJ2-7	.	CASRETGVYEQYF	TGTGCCAGCAGGGAGACCGGGGTCTACGAGCAGTACTTC
TRBV29-1	.	TRBJ2-3	many	CSVGPGTVSDTQYF	TGCAGCGTTGGACCCGGGACGGTCTCAGATACGCAGTATTTT